The TCR beta chain described here comes from a study of shared clonotypes between healthy human individuals. General study findings and limits: All-four-donor shared clonotypes had higher generation probabilities than non-shared clonotypes did. Large sequencing depth failed to make sorted-subset sequencing complete, rarefaction showed.

A word on this clone: What it recognizes is unknown.

Sequencing was performed with immunoSEQ multiplex PCR; in TCRdb, only in-frame clones are kept and a portion is missing. The sample records about 1,900,000 clones, approximately 95% being singletons. Germline assignment: CDR1 GTSNPN and CDR2 SVGIG (reference sequence). The CDR3 is made up of 14 amino acids. V was pared by 0 bases and J by 5 bases, with 6 bases of the junction left unmatched. It was CD45RO-negative cells, positively selected for CCR7, that made up naive CD8 cells, with terminally differentiated effector memory CD45RA+ cells excluded. The sequence came from a man between 18 and 29 years old in good health. Sample: naive CD8+ T cells sorted from blood. The chain couples TRBV30 to TRBJ2-7, with TRBD1 matching 8 bases. CDR3 nucleotide sequence: TGTGCCTGGAGTGTGGCAGGGGGCTTGGACGAGCAGTACTTC. This sequence encodes CAWSVAGGLDEQYF.